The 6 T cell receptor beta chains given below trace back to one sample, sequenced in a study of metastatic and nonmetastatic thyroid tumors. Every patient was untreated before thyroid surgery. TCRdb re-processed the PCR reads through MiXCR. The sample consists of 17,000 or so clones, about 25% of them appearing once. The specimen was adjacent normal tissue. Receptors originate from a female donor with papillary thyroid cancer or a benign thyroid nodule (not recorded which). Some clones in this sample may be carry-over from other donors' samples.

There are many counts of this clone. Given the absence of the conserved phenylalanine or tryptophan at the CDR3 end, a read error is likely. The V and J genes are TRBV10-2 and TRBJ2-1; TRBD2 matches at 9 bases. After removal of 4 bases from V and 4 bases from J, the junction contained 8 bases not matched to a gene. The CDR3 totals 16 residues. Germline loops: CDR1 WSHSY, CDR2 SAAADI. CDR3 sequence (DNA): TGCGCCAGCAGTGGTTCTGCTAGCGGGATGTACAATGAGCAGTTCGTC. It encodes CASSGSASGMYNEQFV.

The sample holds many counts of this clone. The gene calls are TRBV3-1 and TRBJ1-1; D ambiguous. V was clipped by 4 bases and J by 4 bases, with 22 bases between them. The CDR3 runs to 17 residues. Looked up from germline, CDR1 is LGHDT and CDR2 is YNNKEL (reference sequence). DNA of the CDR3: TGTGCCAGCAGCCCTCCGATGGACGTACTGCTCGGCACTGAAGCTTTCTTT. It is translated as CASSPPMDVLLGTEAFF.

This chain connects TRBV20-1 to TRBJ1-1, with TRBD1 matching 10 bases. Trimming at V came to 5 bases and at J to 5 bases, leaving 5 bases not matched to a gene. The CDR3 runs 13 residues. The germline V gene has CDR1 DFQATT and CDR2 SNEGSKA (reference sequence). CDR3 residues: CSAQTGGYTEAFF. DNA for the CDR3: TGCAGTGCTCAGACAGGGGGCTATACTGAAGCTTTCTTT.

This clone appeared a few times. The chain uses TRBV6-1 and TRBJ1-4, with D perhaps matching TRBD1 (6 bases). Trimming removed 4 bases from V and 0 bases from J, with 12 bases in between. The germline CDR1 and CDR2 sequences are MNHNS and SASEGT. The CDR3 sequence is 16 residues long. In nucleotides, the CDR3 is TGTGCCAGCAGTGGAGAGAGGACAGCAACTAATGAAAAACTGTTTTTT. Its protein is CASSGERTATNEKLFF.

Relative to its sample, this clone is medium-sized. The CDR3 region is CASSSPRLAEAYNEQFF. The CDR3, as DNA: TGCGCCAGCAGCTCCCCCCGACTAGCGGAGGCCTACAATGAGCAGTTCTTC. The V gene is TRBV5-1, the J gene TRBJ2-1; 9 bases fit TRBD2. CDR1 is SGHRS and CDR2 is YFSETQ in the germline V gene. The trim removed 3 bases at V and 2 bases at J, leaving 9 bases unmatched. CDR3 length: 17 amino acids.

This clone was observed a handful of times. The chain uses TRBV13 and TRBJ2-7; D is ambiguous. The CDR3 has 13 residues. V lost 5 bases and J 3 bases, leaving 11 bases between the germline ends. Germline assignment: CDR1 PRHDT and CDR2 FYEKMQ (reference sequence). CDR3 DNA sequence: TGTGCCAGCAGCCCCCCAAACCACTACGAGCAGTACTTC. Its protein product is CASSPPNHYEQYF.